This entry lists 23 T cell receptor beta chains sequenced from one sample in a study of human T cells and chemical hapten exposure. Unfractionated whole blood was the source from which total RNA was extracted. TCRdb itself ran the 5' RACE reads through MiXCR, one entry per CDR3 protein. The table records 150,000 or so distinct CDR3 sequences, roughly 4% of them present only once. These receptors came from a female donor in good health.

This clonotype appeared a few times. V usage is TRBV9 and J usage is TRBJ2-1, with 16 bases aligning to TRBD2. This CDR3 has 17 amino acids. V gave up 3 bases and J gave up 5 bases; unmatched junction bases: 5. The germline gives CDR1 SGDLS, CDR2 YYNGEE. The CDR3 sequence: CASSAGTSGGAHNEQFF. CDR3 nucleotides: TGTGCCAGCAGCGCCGGGACTAGCGGGGGGGCACACAATGAGCAGTTCTTC.

As for this clonotype: A much larger clonotype is one base distant, so this may be a read error. This chain joins TRBV19 and TRBJ2-5; D is undetermined. Germline loops: CDR1 LNHDA, CDR2 SQIVND (reference sequence). The length of the CDR3 is 14 residues. The CDR3 sequence is CASSISRYQEAQYF. The CDR3 nucleotides are TGTGCCAGTAGTATTTCTAGGTACCAAGAGGCCCAGTACTTC. Together with reference TRBV19 and TRBJ2-5, the CDR3 gives the full variable domain: DGGITQSPKYLFRKEGQNVTLSCEQNLNHDAMYWYRQDPGQGLRLIYYSQIVNDFQKGDIAEGYSVSREKKESFPLTVTSAQKNPTAFYLCASSISRYQEAQYFGPGTRLLVL.

This clonotype occurred many times. This chain connects TRBV3-1 to TRBJ2-2; a possible D gene is TRBD2 (7 bases). Germline values: CDR1 LGHDT, CDR2 YNNKEL (reference sequence). The CDR3 is 17 amino acids. Trimming removed 6 bases at V and 2 bases at J, with 19 bases between. CDR3 bases: TGTGCCAGCAGGCTTGGTGAGGGGGGGCCAAACACCGGGGAGCTGTTTTTT. Translation gives CASRLGEGGPNTGELFF.

This clonotype was observed at least ten times. The chain is built from TRBV4-2 and TRBJ1-1; 12 positions match TRBD1. The CDR3 contains 15 residues. Trimming removed 0 bases from V and 10 bases from J; junction bases left unmatched: 6. Germline V gene data show CDR1 as LGHNA and CDR2 as YNFKEQ. In DNA, the CDR3 is TGTGCCAGCAGCCAAGATAGGGGGACAGGGGGCCTAGCTTTCTTT. It yields the protein CASSQDRGTGGLAFF.

The CDR3 bases are TGTGCCAGCAGTTTATCGGGGCGCGGTCGGGGGCCTACAGATACGCAGTATTTT. This codes for CASSLSGRGRGPTDTQYF. J is TRBJ2-3 and V is TRBV28, with D tentatively TRBD1 or TRBD2 (6 bases each). CDR3 size: 18 residues. With 1 base removed from V and 3 bases from J, the gap between germline ends came to 20 bases. From germline, CDR1 is MDHEN and CDR2 SYDVKM.

This clonotype was detected many times. The gene calls are TRBV28 and TRBJ1-1; D might be TRBD1 (6 bases). The ends were cut back, 3 bases at V and 0 bases at J, with 14 bases in the middle. CDR1 is MDHEN and CDR2 is SYDVKM in the germline V gene. The CDR3 totals 16 residues. The CDR3 DNA follows: TGTGCCAGCAGTTTCCCGCAGGGGCGGATGAACACTGAAGCTTTCTTT. Encoded protein: CASSFPQGRMNTEAFF.

This clonotype was found many times. The V and J genes are TRBV2 and TRBJ1-2, with TRBD1 identical over 9 bases. The germline CDR1 and CDR2 sequences are SNHLY and FYNNEI. The CDR3 covers 15 residues. With V trimmed by 6 bases and J by 5 bases, 10 bases remained unmatched. CDR3 residues: CASSLTGTGSYGYTF. Written as DNA, the CDR3 is TGTGCCAGCAGCTTGACCGGGACAGGGAGTTATGGCTACACCTTC. Full variable domain (remainder filled in from reference TRBV2 and TRBJ1-2): EPEVTQTPSHQVTQMGQEVILRCVPISNHLYFYWYRQILGQKVEFLVSFYNNEISEKSEIFDDQFSVERPDGSNFTLKIRSTKLEDSAMYFCASSLTGTGSYGYTFGSGTRLTVV.

This chain connects TRBV7-6 to TRBJ1-3; TRBD1 matches 7 bases. J gave up 4 bases and V 5 bases, and 8 bases lay outside the gene matches. CDR3 length: 15 residues. CDR1 and CDR2 (germline): SGHVS, FNYEAQ. The CDR3 DNA follows: TGTGCCAGCAGCCCCCAGACAGGGACGGGAAACACCATATATTTT. Translating it yields CASSPQTGTGNTIYF.

This clonotype occurred many times. The rearrangement uses TRBV10-3 and TRBJ1-1, with D possibly matching TRBD1 (6 bases). CDR1 and CDR2 (germline): ENHRY, SYGVKD. The V gene lost 5 bases and the J gene lost 4 bases, with 17 bases spanning the gap. The CDR3 is made up of 15 amino acids. The DNA of the CDR3 is TGTGCCATCAGTTCACAGGGATGGCGGGGCACTGAAGCTTTCTTT. This translates into CAISSQGWRGTEAFF.

This clonotype was seen many times. This sequence joins TRBV18 and TRBJ2-3; D is possibly TRBD2 (7 bases). V dropped 3 bases and J dropped 2 bases, with 9 bases sitting between them. The germline CDR1 and CDR2 sequences are KGHSH and LQKENI. This CDR3 has 14 residues. CDR3 residues: CASSPAGATDTQYF. In DNA form, the CDR3 reads TGTGCCAGCTCACCGGCGGGGGCCACAGATACGCAGTATTTT.

At least ten counts were recorded for this clonotype. The CDR3 bases are TGTGCCAGCTCACCACGTATCACTAGCGGGGGTCGCCAAGAGACCCAGTACTTC. This sequence encodes CASSPRITSGGRQETQYF. The chain recombines TRBV18 with TRBJ2-5; 11 bases are shared with TRBD2. The ends lost 1 base at V and 1 base at J; junction bases unmatched: 8. This CDR3 spans 18 amino acids. The germline gives CDR1 KGHSH, CDR2 LQKENI.

In its sample, this clonotype was seen many times. This rearrangement joins TRBV28 to TRBJ1-2, with D possibly matching TRBD1 (5 bases). Germline values: CDR1 MDHEN, CDR2 SYDVKM. The V gene lost 8 bases and the J gene lost 4 bases, with 17 bases spanning the gap. The CDR3 spans 14 residues. DNA for the CDR3: TGTGCCAGCCTATCTGGGGGTGAGAGCTATGGCTACACCTTC. Protein sequence: CASLSGGESYGYTF.

A few counts support this clonotype. The chain has TRBV12-3 or TRBV12-4 and TRBJ2-1, with D perhaps being TRBD1 or TRBD2 (5 bases each). V dropped 5 bases and J dropped 0 bases, with 11 bases sitting between them. The CDR3 is made up of 15 amino acids. The DNA for the CDR3 is TGTGCCAGCAGTGCAGGGACGAGCTCCTACAATGAGCAGTTCTTC. Protein sequence: CASSAGTSSYNEQFF.

This clonotype was picked up a small number of times. This sequence may be a read error, since a much larger clone differs from it by one base. V gene TRBV10-3 combines with J gene TRBJ2-3; maybe TRBD2 (5 bases). Germline lookup yields CDR1 ENHRY and CDR2 SYGVKD. The CDR3 is 13 residues long. Trimming left V 0 bases short and J 9 bases short, with 10 bases between. CDR3 in DNA: TGTGCCATCAGTGAGTCGGGCGAGCGGACGCAGTATTTT. This gives the protein CAISESGERTQYF.

The CDR3 DNA follows: TGCAGCGTATTACAGCTCCGACGGACCTCCTACGAGCAGTACTTC. Translating it yields CSVLQLRRTSYEQYF. The chain links TRBV29-1 to TRBJ2-7; no clear D. Trimming took 6 bases from V and 0 from J, leaving 18 bases between them. This CDR3 spans 15 amino acids. CDR1 and CDR2 (germline): SQVTM, ANQGSEA.

This clonotype occurred a few times. The V call is TRBV12-3 or TRBV12-4, the J call TRBJ2-1; 7 bases are shared with TRBD2. The V segment lost 5 bases and the J segment 0 bases; nucleotides outside the gene matches: 4. This CDR3 contains 15 residues. This CDR3 is CASSPGGISYNEQFF. CDR3 in DNA: TGTGCCAGCAGTCCGGGGGGAATCTCCTACAATGAGCAGTTCTTC.

This clonotype was seen many times. V usage is TRBV12-3 or TRBV12-4 and J usage is TRBJ1-2; 9 bases are a match to TRBD1. V dropped 5 bases and J dropped 4; count of bases not matched to a gene: 8. The CDR3 covers 15 residues. The CDR3 bases are TGTGCCAGCAGTCACCCCCCGGGACAGGGCTATGGCTACACCTTC. Encoded protein: CASSHPPGQGYGYTF.

This clonotype was seen many times. The chain links TRBV27 to TRBJ1-1; D uncertain. CDR3 size: 12 residues. Per germline, CDR1 MNHEY and CDR2 SMNVEV (reference sequence). V was shortened by 4 bases and J by 5 bases, with 8 bases between the two germline ends. The CDR3 bases are TGTGCCAGCAGTTCGCACGGGACTGAAGCTTTCTTT. Translated, it gives CASSSHGTEAFF.

This clonotype has only a few counts. An end of the junction differs from the germline gene, which may be a read error. The chain has TRBV5-1 and TRBJ1-6; 8 bases are a match to TRBD1. The V gene's germline CDR1 is SGHRS and CDR2 YFSETQ. This CDR3 contains 14 residues. In DNA form, the CDR3 reads TGCGCCAGCACCACCGGGACAGGAGAATCACCCCTCAACTTT. This encodes CASTTGTGESPLNF.

This clonotype has ten or more counts. The chain has TRBV7-2 and TRBJ2-5, with 10 bases identical to TRBD2. The CDR3 covers 12 residues. Germline lookup yields CDR1 SGHTA and CDR2 FQGNSA. V lost 5 bases, J lost 11 bases, and 5 bases stayed unmatched. The CDR3 region is CASSVSLAGQYF. The CDR3 DNA reads TGTGCCAGCAGCGTCTCACTAGCGGGGCAGTACTTC.

About this clonotype itself: A much larger clone lies one base from this, so it may be a read error. The chain couples TRBV7-2 to TRBJ2-7; possible D gene TRBD1, 5 bases. The germline V gene encodes CDR1 SGHTA and CDR2 FQGNSA. The CDR3 has 13 residues. For the CDR3, the DNA is TGTGCCGGCAGCTCCCAGGGTTACTACGAGCAGTACTTC. Amino acid sequence: CAGSSQGYYEQYF.

J is TRBJ2-2 and V is TRBV27; D not certain. The V gene lost 4 bases and the J gene lost 10 bases, with 22 bases spanning the gap. Germline CDR1 and CDR2: MNHEY and SMNVEV (reference sequence). The CDR3 has 16 residues. CDR3 DNA sequence: TGTGCCAGCAGTTCAACCCCAGTGGGAAATCCCGAGGAGCTGTTTTTT. Translating gives CASSSTPVGNPEELFF.

The sample holds many counts of this clonotype. The chain has TRBV6-5 and TRBJ2-2; D is unclear. CDR1 and CDR2 (germline): MNHEY, SVGAGI. The germline V and J ends were trimmed by 0 bases and 2 bases, with 7 bases remaining between them. The CDR3 is 15 amino acids. CDR3 DNA sequence: TGTGCCAGCAGTTACTCTCCTACCAACACCGGGGAGCTGTTTTTT. It yields the protein CASSYSPTNTGELFF.